These T cell receptor beta chains were read from a single sample in a study of shared clonotypes between healthy human individuals. Profiled with immunoSEQ multiplex PCR; TCRdb holds only in-frame clones, not every one. Among roughly 2 million clones listed, 95% were seen once. Sequenced sample: naive CD4+ T cells sorted from blood. These receptors originate from a man between 18 and 35 years old in good health. CDR3s include the opening cysteine and the closing phenylalanine or tryptophan. The D gene is left open where the match is weak. Clone sizes are given selectively: once, few, many, or a class where the clone is expanded.

J gene: TRBJ2-3; D gene: -; V gene: TRBV6-5; clone size: -; CDR3 protein: CASSFSSGGGTDTQYF; CDR3 DNA: TGTGCCAGCAGTTTCTCGTCCGGGGGAGGCACAGATACGCAGTATTTT
J gene: TRBJ2-7; D gene: TRBD2; V gene: TRBV5-4; clone size: -; CDR3 protein: CASSMSGVAGSYEQYF; CDR3 DNA: TGTGCCAGCAGTATGAGTGGGGTAGCGGGAAGCTACGAGCAGTACTTC
J gene: TRBJ2-5; D gene: -; V gene: TRBV18; clone size: -; CDR3 protein: CASSPRRGETQYF; CDR3 DNA: TGTGCCAGCTCACCACGGCGCGGAGAGACCCAGTACTTC
J gene: TRBJ1-3; D gene: -; V gene: TRBV7-9; clone size: -; CDR3 protein: CASSRQTESSGNTIYF; CDR3 DNA: TGTGCCAGCAGCCGACAAACAGAGTCCTCTGGAAACACCATATATTTT
J gene: TRBJ1-2; D gene: -; V gene: TRBV15; clone size: -; CDR3 protein: CATSRDVPKFRAAYGYTF; CDR3 DNA: TGTGCCACCAGCAGAGATGTCCCCAAATTCCGCGCTGCCTATGGCTACACCTTC
J gene: TRBJ1-2; D gene: TRBD1; V gene: TRBV10-3; clone size: -; CDR3 protein: CAISDRDNYGYTF; CDR3 DNA: TGTGCCATCAGCGACAGGGATAACTACGGCTACACCTTC
J gene: TRBJ1-2; D gene: TRBD1; V gene: TRBV28; clone size: -; CDR3 protein: CASRTGGTYGYTF; CDR3 DNA: TGTGCCAGCAGGACAGGGGGAACCTATGGCTACACCTTC
J gene: TRBJ2-2; D gene: -; V gene: TRBV25-1; clone size: -; CDR3 protein: CASSGQGGTGELFF; CDR3 DNA: TGTGCCAGCAGTGGGCAGGGCGGCACCGGGGAGCTGTTTTTT
J gene: TRBJ2-5; D gene: -; V gene: TRBV9; clone size: -; CDR3 protein: CASSVDSRGVETQYF; CDR3 DNA: TGTGCCAGCAGCGTAGATAGCAGGGGGGTAGAGACCCAGTACTTC
J gene: TRBJ2-3; D gene: TRBD2; V gene: TRBV28; clone size: once; CDR3 protein: CASTKRGGSTDTQYF; CDR3 DNA: TGTGCCAGCACGAAGCGGGGGGGAAGCACAGATACGCAGTATTTT
J gene: TRBJ2-3; D gene: TRBD2; V gene: TRBV10-3; clone size: -; CDR3 protein: CAISERASGGLSTDTQYF; CDR3 DNA: TGTGCCATCAGTGAGCGGGCTAGCGGGGGGCTTAGCACAGATACGCAGTATTTT
J gene: TRBJ1-1; D gene: TRBD1; V gene: TRBV18; clone size: -; CDR3 protein: CASSVQGVNTEAFF; CDR3 DNA: TGTGCCAGCTCCGTACAGGGGGTGAACACTGAAGCTTTCTTT
J gene: TRBJ2-1; D gene: TRBD1; V gene: TRBV5-6; clone size: -; CDR3 protein: CASSVPGQGYNEQFF; CDR3 DNA: TGTGCCAGCAGCGTTCCGGGACAGGGGTACAATGAGCAGTTCTTC
J gene: TRBJ1-5; D gene: -; V gene: TRBV5-1; clone size: once; CDR3 protein: CASSLEGDNQPQHF; CDR3 DNA: TGCGCCAGCAGTTTGGAAGGGGACAATCAGCCCCAGCATTTT
J gene: TRBJ2-3; D gene: TRBD2; V gene: TRBV28; clone size: -; CDR3 protein: CASGLAVPSTDTQYF; CDR3 DNA: TGTGCCAGCGGCCTAGCGGTTCCAAGCACAGATACGCAGTATTTT
J gene: TRBJ2-7; D gene: -; V gene: TRBV18; clone size: -; CDR3 protein: CASSSLNSYEQYF; CDR3 DNA: TGTGCCAGCTCATCGTTAAACTCCTACGAGCAGTACTTC
J gene: TRBJ1-6; D gene: -; V gene: TRBV6-5; clone size: -; CDR3 protein: CASSYTRGNSPLHF; CDR3 DNA: TGTGCCAGCAGTTACACCCGGGGGAATTCACCCCTCCACTTT
J gene: TRBJ2-7; D gene: TRBD1; V gene: TRBV19; clone size: -; CDR3 protein: CASSILQGAKEQYF; CDR3 DNA: TGTGCCAGTAGTATATTACAGGGGGCTAAAGAGCAGTACTTC
J gene: TRBJ1-4; D gene: -; V gene: TRBV2; clone size: -; CDR3 protein: CASTWGVNEKLFF; CDR3 DNA: TGTGCCAGCACTTGGGGGGTTAATGAAAAACTGTTTTTT
J gene: TRBJ2-5; D gene: -; V gene: TRBV4-3; clone size: -; CDR3 protein: CASSQDQGSWETQYF; CDR3 DNA: TGCGCCAGCAGCCAAGATCAAGGATCGTGGGAGACCCAGTACTTC
J gene: TRBJ2-7; D gene: TRBD2; V gene: TRBV14; clone size: -; CDR3 protein: CASSQRLAGGPGVEQYF; CDR3 DNA: TGTGCCAGCAGCCAGCGACTAGCGGGAGGGCCGGGGGTCGAGCAGTACTTC
J gene: TRBJ2-5; D gene: -; V gene: TRBV6-1; clone size: -; CDR3 protein: CASSEGEWRRLETQYF; CDR3 DNA: TGTGCCAGCAGTGAAGGGGAGTGGAGAAGGCTGGAGACCCAGTACTTC
J gene: TRBJ1-5; D gene: -; V gene: TRBV19; clone size: -; CDR3 protein: CASREDKYQPQHF; CDR3 DNA: TGTGCCAGTAGGGAGGACAAGTATCAGCCCCAGCATTTT
J gene: TRBJ1-1; D gene: -; V gene: TRBV5-1; clone size: once; CDR3 protein: CASSPATPNTEAFF; CDR3 DNA: TGCGCCAGCAGCCCGGCTACTCCGAACACTGAAGCTTTCTTT
J gene: TRBJ2-3; D gene: -; V gene: TRBV7-9; clone size: -; CDR3 protein: CASSLEGSADTQYF; CDR3 DNA: TGTGCCAGCAGCTTAGAGGGGAGCGCAGATACGCAGTATTTT
J gene: TRBJ1-3; D gene: -; V gene: TRBV13; clone size: once; CDR3 protein: CASKTGGNANTIYF; CDR3 DNA: TGTGCCAGCAAAACGGGGGGGAATGCAAACACCATATATTTT
J gene: TRBJ2-4; D gene: -; V gene: TRBV5-1; clone size: -; CDR3 protein: CASSLEPTNLAKNIQYF; CDR3 DNA: TGCGCCAGCAGCTTGGAGCCAACTAATTTAGCCAAAAACATTCAGTACTTC
J gene: TRBJ2-3; D gene: TRBD1; V gene: TRBV10-3; clone size: -; CDR3 protein: CAVKPGQGVTDTQYF; CDR3 DNA: TGTGCCGTGAAACCGGGACAGGGGGTGACAGATACGCAGTATTTT
J gene: TRBJ1-2; D gene: -; V gene: TRBV19; clone size: -; CDR3 protein: CASLQGFGYGYTF; CDR3 DNA: TGTGCCAGTCTGCAGGGGTTTGGTTATGGCTACACCTTC
J gene: TRBJ2-7; D gene: -; V gene: TRBV5-1; clone size: -; CDR3 protein: CASSLQSRASYEQYF; CDR3 DNA: TGCGCCAGCAGCTTGCAGTCCCGGGCTTCCTACGAGCAGTACTTC
J gene: TRBJ2-1; D gene: -; V gene: TRBV5-1; clone size: -; CDR3 protein: CASSVDNEQFF; CDR3 DNA: TGCGCCAGCAGCGTAGACAATGAGCAGTTCTTC
J gene: TRBJ1-3; D gene: -; V gene: TRBV10-3; clone size: -; CDR3 protein: CAISEYAGSGNTIYF; CDR3 DNA: TGTGCCATCAGTGAGTACGCAGGGTCCGGAAACACCATATATTTT
J gene: TRBJ1-1; D gene: -; V gene: TRBV5-1; clone size: -; CDR3 protein: CASSTDTQNTEAFF; CDR3 DNA: TGCGCCAGCAGCACGGATACACAGAACACTGAAGCTTTCTTT
J gene: TRBJ2-2; D gene: -; V gene: TRBV7-2; clone size: -; CDR3 protein: CASSLASGIGELFF; CDR3 DNA: TGTGCCAGCAGCTTAGCCTCAGGGATCGGGGAGCTGTTTTTT
J gene: TRBJ1-3; D gene: -; V gene: TRBV6-5; clone size: -; CDR3 protein: CASRADYSGNTIYF; CDR3 DNA: TGTGCCAGCAGGGCGGACTACTCTGGAAACACCATATATTTT
J gene: TRBJ2-2; D gene: -; V gene: TRBV7-2; clone size: once; CDR3 protein: CASSLGIKELFF; CDR3 DNA: TGTGCCAGCAGCTTAGGGATAAAGGAGCTGTTTTTT
J gene: TRBJ1-2; D gene: -; V gene: TRBV10-3; clone size: -; CDR3 protein: CAISDRAFNYGYTF; CDR3 DNA: TGTGCCATCAGTGATAGGGCTTTTAACTATGGCTACACCTTC
J gene: TRBJ2-2; D gene: -; V gene: TRBV27; clone size: -; CDR3 protein: CASRVLGTNTGELFF; CDR3 DNA: TGTGCCAGCAGGGTCCTCGGGACTAACACCGGGGAGCTGTTTTTT
J gene: TRBJ2-7; D gene: -; V gene: TRBV5-1; clone size: -; CDR3 protein: CASSLGGGQTYEQYF; CDR3 DNA: TGCGCCAGCAGCTTGGGAGGGGGACAAACCTACGAGCAGTACTTC
J gene: TRBJ2-5; D gene: -; V gene: TRBV5-1; clone size: -; CDR3 protein: CASSLEVLMAQYF; CDR3 DNA: TGCGCCAGCAGCTTGGAGGTTCTGATGGCCCAGTACTTC
J gene: TRBJ2-1; D gene: -; V gene: TRBV30; clone size: once; CDR3 protein: CAWSPQAGNNEQFF; CDR3 DNA: TGTGCCTGGAGCCCCCAGGCAGGGAACAATGAGCAGTTCTTC
J gene: TRBJ1-1; D gene: -; V gene: TRBV5-5; clone size: -; CDR3 protein: CASSFASHTFMNTEAFF; CDR3 DNA: TGTGCCAGCAGCTTTGCTAGTCACACTTTCATGAACACTGAAGCTTTCTTT
J gene: TRBJ2-2; D gene: TRBD1; V gene: TRBV5-1; clone size: -; CDR3 protein: CASSLRWTGLAGELFF; CDR3 DNA: TGCGCCAGCAGCTTGCGTTGGACAGGGTTGGCCGGGGAGCTGTTTTTT
J gene: TRBJ2-2; D gene: TRBD1; V gene: TRBV7-6; clone size: -; CDR3 protein: CASSLGQGSTGELFF; CDR3 DNA: TGTGCCAGCAGCCTAGGACAGGGGAGCACCGGGGAGCTGTTTTTT
J gene: TRBJ2-7; D gene: TRBD1; V gene: TRBV7-2; clone size: -; CDR3 protein: CASSLAGGQGAYEQYF; CDR3 DNA: TGTGCCAGCAGCTTAGCCGGGGGACAGGGGGCCTACGAGCAGTACTTC
J gene: TRBJ2-7; D gene: -; V gene: TRBV5-1; clone size: -; CDR3 protein: CASSLELAREQYF; CDR3 DNA: TGCGCCAGCAGCTTGGAGCTAGCTCGGGAGCAGTACTTC
J gene: TRBJ2-1; D gene: -; V gene: TRBV12-5; clone size: -; CDR3 protein: CASGRTEYNEQFF; CDR3 DNA: TGTGCTAGTGGCAGGACAGAGTACAATGAGCAGTTCTTC
J gene: TRBJ1-4; D gene: -; V gene: TRBV4-2; clone size: -; CDR3 protein: CASSQESSRGEEKLFF; CDR3 DNA: TGTGCCAGCAGCCAAGAGTCCAGCAGGGGTGAGGAAAAACTGTTTTTT